The 20 T cell receptor beta chains in this list originate from one sample, sequenced in a study of blood T cell repertoires in COVID-19. The method was immunoSEQ multiplex PCR; TCRdb's version includes in-frame clones alone and lacks a portion of them. This table has roughly 280,000 clones, 80% to 90% appearing once. Sequenced input: peripheral blood. Every receptor here comes from a woman aged 70-85 years with acute or convalescent COVID-19.

This clone was counted a single time. The rearrangement joins TRBV19 to TRBJ1-5; 9 nucleotides agree with TRBD1. With 4 bases clipped from V and 7 bases from J, the junction kept 8 bases outside the gene matches. The V gene's germline CDR1 is LNHDA and CDR2 SQIVND (reference sequence). The CDR3 spans 15 residues. The CDR3: CASSTYRGRGQPQHF. CDR3 nucleotides: TGTGCCAGTAGTACCTACAGGGGGCGCGGACAGCCCCAGCATTTT.

The V and J genes are TRBV12-3 or TRBV12-4 and TRBJ1-4; 7 positions agree with TRBD1. J gave up 11 bases and V 7 bases, and 7 bases lay outside the gene matches. CDR3 size: 12 residues. DNA for the CDR3: TGTGCCAGCACCTCGACAGGGATCAAACTGTTTTTT. This gives the protein CASTSTGIKLFF.

This clone was observed a single time. The chain recombines TRBV27 with TRBJ2-3; 7 bases fit TRBD1. This CDR3 is built from 17 residues. CDR1 MNHEY and CDR2 SMNVEV come from the germline V gene (reference sequence). V lost 7 bases and J lost 1; bases outside the gene matches: 14. CDR3 residues: CASIHRPPGQGTDTQYF. CDR3 DNA: TGTGCCAGCATCCATCGACCCCCAGGACAGGGCACAGATACGCAGTATTTT.

This chain joins TRBV9 and TRBJ2-1; D may be TRBD1 (5 bases). In germline, CDR1 is SGDLS, CDR2 YYNGEE. CDR3 size: 16 residues. V lost 4 bases, J lost 4 bases, and 18 bases lay in between. CDR3 loop: CASSPRTGNIYNEQFF. The CDR3 coding sequence is TGTGCCAGCAGCCCCCGCACAGGAAATATTTACAATGAGCAGTTCTTC.

J is TRBJ1-1 and V is TRBV5-1; 7 bases match TRBD1. The V segment lost 4 bases and the J segment 1 base; nucleotides outside the gene matches: 4. The germline gives CDR1 SGHRS, CDR2 YFSETQ. The CDR3 runs to 14 residues. DNA of the CDR3: TGCGCCAGCAGCGTAGGGACAGCGAACACTGAAGCTTTCTTT. Translation gives CASSVGTANTEAFF.

The count of this clone is one. This chain uses TRBV6-6 with TRBJ2-1, with D maybe TRBD1 (6 bases). The germline V and J ends were trimmed by 2 bases and 9 bases, with 11 bases remaining between them. There are 13 residues in the CDR3. Germline V gene lookup returns CDR1 MNHNY and CDR2 SVGAGI (reference sequence). The CDR3 is CASSYGGPSEQFF. The CDR3 nucleotides are TGTGCCAGCAGTTACGGGGGCCCCAGTGAGCAGTTCTTC.

V usage is TRBV5-1 and J usage is TRBJ1-2, with unresolved D. There are 14 residues in the CDR3. Germline CDR1 is SGHRS and CDR2 is YFSETQ. The V end lost 0 bases, the J end lost 6 bases, and 12 bases lay between the germline ends. The chain's CDR3 is CASSLALGEDGYTF. CDR3 nucleotide sequence: TGCGCCAGCAGCTTGGCCCTCGGGGAAGATGGCTACACCTTC.

The genes are TRBV2 and TRBJ1-2, with 8 bases matching TRBD1. The junction had 7 bases not matched to a gene; V was cut back by 6 bases and J by 4 bases. CDR1 and CDR2 from the germline V gene are SNHLY and FYNNEI. The CDR3 contains 14 residues. CDR3 nucleotides: TGTGCCAGCAGAGGGGAGACAGGGGTCTATGGCTACACCTTC. As protein: CASRGETGVYGYTF.

The rearrangement uses TRBV10-3 and TRBJ1-3; TRBD1 is a possible D gene (5 bases). Trimming shortened V by 6 bases and J by 2 bases, and 8 bases separated the two germline ends. This CDR3 has 13 residues. CDR1 and CDR2 from the germline V gene are ENHRY and SYGVKD. CDR3 DNA sequence: TGTGCCATCAGCGGACATCCTGGAAACACCATATATTTT. This translates into CAISGHPGNTIYF.

The chain combines TRBV4-1 with TRBJ2-7; D perhaps matches TRBD2 (5 bases). V was trimmed by 2 bases and J by 6 bases, leaving 14 bases between them. The germline CDR1 and CDR2 sequences are MGHRA and YSYEKL. The CDR3 length is 14 residues. In DNA form, the CDR3 reads TGCGCCAGCAGCCAACGCTGGAGAGGGTTCGAGCAGTACTTC. Amino acids: CASSQRWRGFEQYF.

The gene calls are TRBV15 and TRBJ2-1; perhaps TRBD1 as D (6 bases). This CDR3 has 15 amino acids. Germline V CDR1 and CDR2: LNHNV, YYDKDF (reference sequence). V lost 0 bases, J lost 10 bases, and 16 bases lay in between. CDR3 coding DNA: TGTGCCACCAGCAGAGATAGGGCCGTGGGGACAGAGCAGTTCTTC. It translates to CATSRDRAVGTEQFF.

This chain uses TRBV10-3 with TRBJ2-3, with a tentative D call TRBD2 (6 bases). Germline assignment: CDR1 ENHRY and CDR2 SYGVKD. The length of the CDR3 is 15 residues. Trimming stripped 4 bases from V and 0 bases from J, with 11 bases between. CDR3 amino acids: CAISVGGASTDTQYF. For the CDR3, the DNA is TGTGCCATCAGTGTTGGCGGGGCCAGCACAGATACGCAGTATTTT.

J is TRBJ2-3 and V is TRBV11-3, with 7 bases identical to TRBD1. Per the germline V gene, CDR1 is SGHNT and CDR2 is YENEEA. CDR3 length equals 16 residues. V was pared by 5 bases and J by 2 bases, with 10 bases of the junction left unmatched. The CDR3 here is CASSLRTGALTDTQYF. The CDR3 DNA reads TGTGCCAGCAGCCTTCGGACAGGCGCCCTCACAGATACGCAGTATTTT.

V and J are TRBV11-2 and TRBJ1-2, with no clear D. Trimming shortened V by 5 bases and J by 8 bases, and 9 bases separated the two germline ends. Germline V lookup: CDR1 SGHAT, CDR2 FQNNGV. CDR3 length: 11 residues. CDR3 sequence: CASSAGVGYTF. CDR3 DNA sequence: TGTGCCAGCAGCGCGGGTGTAGGCTACACCTTC.

There are a few counts of this clone. Here the CDR3 reads CASRTASTGELFF. DNA of the CDR3: TGTGCCAGCCGAACAGCCTCCACCGGGGAGCTGTTTTTT. The chain couples TRBV11-2 to TRBJ2-2; D gene unclear. V was trimmed by 8 bases and J by 4 bases, leaving 11 bases between them. The germline CDR1 and CDR2 sequences are SGHAT and FQNNGV. The CDR3 totals 13 residues.

The chain has TRBV19 and TRBJ1-1, with D hard to call. The CDR3 spans 16 residues. The ends were cut back, 7 bases at V and 7 bases at J, with 25 bases in the middle. Germline V CDR1 and CDR2: LNHDA, SQIVND (reference sequence). The CDR3 nucleotides read TGTGCCAGTACCCCGCAGAGGGCTCTCAGTGGGAATGAAGCTTTCTTT. It is translated as CASTPQRALSGNEAFF.

This clone was detected once. The chain carries TRBV5-1 and TRBJ2-5; TRBD1 aligns across 10 bases. Trimming cost V 0 bases and J 3 bases; bases outside gene matches: 8. Germline V gene sequence: CDR1 SGHRS, CDR2 YFSETQ. The CDR3 length is 17 residues. The CDR3: CASSLGLGGQGEETQYF. CDR3 DNA sequence: TGCGCCAGCAGCTTGGGGCTTGGAGGACAGGGGGAAGAGACCCAGTACTTC.

This clone was found once. The V and J genes are TRBV5-5 and TRBJ1-1; no reliable D call. Trimming pared 4 bases from V and 3 bases from J, leaving 7 bases between. Germline assignment: CDR1 SGHKS and CDR2 YYEKEE (reference sequence). This CDR3 region has 12 residues. The CDR3 sequence: CASSPPYTEAFF. CDR3 coding DNA: TGTGCCAGCAGCCCCCCGTACACTGAAGCTTTCTTT.

The chain couples TRBV6-5 to TRBJ1-2, with TRBD1 matching 7 bases. The germline CDR1 and CDR2 sequences are MNHEY and SVGAGI. Trimming cost V 6 bases and J 3 bases; bases outside gene matches: 4. CDR3 size: 13 residues. CDR3: CASRQTGYYGYTF. CDR3 sequence (DNA): TGTGCCAGCAGACAGACAGGGTACTATGGCTACACCTTC.

The chain is built from TRBV18 and TRBJ1-2, with TRBD1 identical over 7 bases. Germline V CDR1 and CDR2: KGHSH, LQKENI. The length of the CDR3 is 15 residues. Trimming took 3 bases from V and 5 from J; bases not matched to a gene: 9. The CDR3 DNA reads TGTGCCAGCTCACCCGAGGGGGCGAAAGGGTATGGCTACACCTTC. Its protein is CASSPEGAKGYGYTF. Filled out from reference TRBV18 and TRBJ1-2, the complete variable domain reads NAGVMQNPRHLVRRRGQEARLRCSPMKGHSHVYWYRQLPEEGLKFMVYLQKENIIDESGMPKERFSAEFPKEGPSILRIQQVVRGDSAAYFCASSPEGAKGYGYTFGSGTRLTVV.